This T cell receptor beta chain was recovered during a study of blood T cell repertoires in COVID-19. Study overall: Collection of acute and convalescent COVID-19 samples took place in the United States, Italy and Spain. T cells, B-cell-depleted T cells, or PBMCs supplied cDNA or gDNA.

The ends were cut back, 4 bases at V and 1 base at J, with 16 bases in the middle. The V gene's germline CDR1 is SEHNR and CDR2 FQNEAQ (reference sequence). The CDR3 runs to 16 residues. Study processing details: Researchers report that nucleated cell counts were estimated from reference gene primer amplification. Generated by immunoSEQ multiplex PCR, the TCRdb table keeps only in-frame clones and is missing some. V, J and clone size are taken as reported in that table, and D and trimming were inferred from the DNA itself. The data contain about 59,000 clones, around 81% of them singletons. Material: peripheral blood. The genes are TRBV7-9 and TRBJ1-1; the D is unclear. The sequence derives from an elderly woman with active or convalescent COVID-19. CDR3 sequence (DNA): TGTGCCAGCAGCTCCCGAGCCACAGTTAGGAACACTGAAGCTTTCTTT. Translation gives CASSSRATVRNTEAFF.